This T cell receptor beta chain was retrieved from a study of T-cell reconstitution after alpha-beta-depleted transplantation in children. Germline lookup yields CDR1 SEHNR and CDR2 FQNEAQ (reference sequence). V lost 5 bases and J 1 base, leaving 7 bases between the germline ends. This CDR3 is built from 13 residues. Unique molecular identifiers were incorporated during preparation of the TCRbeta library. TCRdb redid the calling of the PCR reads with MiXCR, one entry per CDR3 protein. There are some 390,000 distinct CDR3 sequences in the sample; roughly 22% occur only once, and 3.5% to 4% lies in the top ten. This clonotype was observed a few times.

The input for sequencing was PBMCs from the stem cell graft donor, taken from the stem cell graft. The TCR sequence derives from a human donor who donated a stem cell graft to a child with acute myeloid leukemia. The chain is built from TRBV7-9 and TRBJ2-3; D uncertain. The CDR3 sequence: CASSQIRTDTQYF. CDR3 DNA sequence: TGTGCCAGCAGCCAAATACGCACAGATACGCAGTATTTT. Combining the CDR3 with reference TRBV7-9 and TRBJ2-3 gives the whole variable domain DTGVSQNPRHKITKRGQNVTFRCDPISEHNRLYWYRQTLGQGPEFLTYFQNEAQLEKSRLLSDRFSAERPKGSFSTLEIQRTEQGDSAMYLCASSQIRTDTQYFGPGTRLTVL.